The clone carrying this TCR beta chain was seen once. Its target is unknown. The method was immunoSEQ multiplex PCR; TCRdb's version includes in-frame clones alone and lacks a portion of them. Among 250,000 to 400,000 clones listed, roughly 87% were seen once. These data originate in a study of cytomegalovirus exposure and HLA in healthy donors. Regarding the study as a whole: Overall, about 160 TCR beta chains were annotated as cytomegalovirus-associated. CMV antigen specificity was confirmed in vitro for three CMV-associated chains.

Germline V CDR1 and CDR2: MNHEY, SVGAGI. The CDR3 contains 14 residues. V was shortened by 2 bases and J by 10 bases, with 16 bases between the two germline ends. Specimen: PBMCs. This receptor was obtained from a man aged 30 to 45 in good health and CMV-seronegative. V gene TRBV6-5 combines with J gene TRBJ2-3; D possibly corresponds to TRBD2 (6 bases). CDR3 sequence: CASSYGAGTDPQYF. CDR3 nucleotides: TGTGCCAGCAGTTACGGAGCGGGTACGGACCCGCAGTATTTT.